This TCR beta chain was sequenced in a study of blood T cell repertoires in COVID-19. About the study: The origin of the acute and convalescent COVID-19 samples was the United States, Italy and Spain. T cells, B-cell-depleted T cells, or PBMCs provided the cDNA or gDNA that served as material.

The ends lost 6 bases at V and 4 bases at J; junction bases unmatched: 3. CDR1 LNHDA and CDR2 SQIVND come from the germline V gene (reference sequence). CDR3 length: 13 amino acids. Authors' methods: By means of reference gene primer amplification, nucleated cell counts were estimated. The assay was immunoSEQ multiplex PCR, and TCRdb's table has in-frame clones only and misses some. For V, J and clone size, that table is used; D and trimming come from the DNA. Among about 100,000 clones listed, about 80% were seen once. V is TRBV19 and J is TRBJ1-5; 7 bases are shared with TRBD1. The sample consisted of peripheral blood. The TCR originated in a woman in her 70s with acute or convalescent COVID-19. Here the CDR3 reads CASSRDRNQPQHF. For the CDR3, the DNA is TGTGCCAGTAGCCGGGACAGAAATCAGCCCCAGCATTTT.